This TCR beta chain was captured in a study of blood T cells in healthy people across ages. Per germline, CDR1 SEHNR and CDR2 FQNEAQ (reference sequence). V was shortened by 3 bases and J by 0 bases, with 9 bases between the two germline ends. The CDR3 is made up of 15 amino acids. The second PCR ran about 6 to 12 cycles with a sample-barcoded 5' primer and J-beta primers. TCRdb ran MiXCR on the 5' RACE reads and lists one entry per CDR3 protein. The repertoire holds just under 750,000 distinct CDR3 sequences, with 22% as singletons. This clonotype has ten or more counts. The rearrangement uses TRBV7-9 and TRBJ2-1; D unclear. The specimen was blood. This clonotype was obtained from a man aged 65 to 79 in good health. The CDR3: CASSFRRSSYNEQFF. The DNA of the CDR3 is TGTGCCAGCAGCTTCCGCCGAAGCTCCTACAATGAGCAGTTCTTC.